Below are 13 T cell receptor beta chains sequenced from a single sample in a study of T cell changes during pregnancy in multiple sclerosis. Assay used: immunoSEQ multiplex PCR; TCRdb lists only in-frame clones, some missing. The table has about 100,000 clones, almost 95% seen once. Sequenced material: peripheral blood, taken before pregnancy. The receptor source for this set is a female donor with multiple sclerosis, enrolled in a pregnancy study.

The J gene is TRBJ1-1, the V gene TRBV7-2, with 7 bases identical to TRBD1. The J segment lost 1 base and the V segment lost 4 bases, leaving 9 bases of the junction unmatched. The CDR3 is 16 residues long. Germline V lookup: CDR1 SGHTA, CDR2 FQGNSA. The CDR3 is CASSSPRGQPNTEAFF. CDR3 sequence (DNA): TGTGCCAGCAGCTCGCCTCGGGGACAGCCGAACACTGAAGCTTTCTTT.

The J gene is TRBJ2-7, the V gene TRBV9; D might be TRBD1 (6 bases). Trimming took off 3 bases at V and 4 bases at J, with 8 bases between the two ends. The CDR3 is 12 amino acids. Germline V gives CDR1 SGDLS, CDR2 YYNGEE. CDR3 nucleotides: TGTGCCAGCAGCGCACAGGGTTACGAGCAGTACTTC. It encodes CASSAQGYEQYF.

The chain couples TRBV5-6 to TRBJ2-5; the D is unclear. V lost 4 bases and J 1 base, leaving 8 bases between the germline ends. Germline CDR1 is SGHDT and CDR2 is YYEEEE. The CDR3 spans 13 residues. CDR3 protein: CASSHRIQETQYF. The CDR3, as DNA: TGTGCCAGCAGCCACAGAATCCAAGAGACCCAGTACTTC.

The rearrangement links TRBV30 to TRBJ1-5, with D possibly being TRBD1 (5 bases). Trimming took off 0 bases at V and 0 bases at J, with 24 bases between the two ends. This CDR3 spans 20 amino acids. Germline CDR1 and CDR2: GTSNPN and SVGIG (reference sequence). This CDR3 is CAWSVRWPSGRGYSNQPQHF. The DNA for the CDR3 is TGTGCCTGGAGTGTACGATGGCCCTCGGGGAGGGGCTATAGCAATCAGCCCCAGCATTTT.

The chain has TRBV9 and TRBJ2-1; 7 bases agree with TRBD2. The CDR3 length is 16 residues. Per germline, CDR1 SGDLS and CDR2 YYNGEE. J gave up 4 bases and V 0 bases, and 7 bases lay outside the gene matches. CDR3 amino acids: CASSVGGSGPYNEQFF. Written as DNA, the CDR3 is TGTGCCAGCAGCGTAGGAGGTAGCGGGCCTTACAATGAGCAGTTCTTC.

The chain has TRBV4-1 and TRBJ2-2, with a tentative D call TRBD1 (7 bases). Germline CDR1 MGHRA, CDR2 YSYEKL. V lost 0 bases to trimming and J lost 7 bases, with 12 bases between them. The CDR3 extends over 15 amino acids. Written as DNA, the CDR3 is TGCGCCAGCAGCCAAGAGACAGGGAGGTACGGGGAGCTGTTTTTT. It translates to CASSQETGRYGELFF.

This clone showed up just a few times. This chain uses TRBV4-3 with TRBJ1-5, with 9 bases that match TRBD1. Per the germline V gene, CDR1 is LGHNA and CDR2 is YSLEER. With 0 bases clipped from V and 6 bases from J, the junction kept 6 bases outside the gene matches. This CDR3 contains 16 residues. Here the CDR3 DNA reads TGCGCCAGCAGCCAAGATAACAGGGGGCGCGGTCAGCCCCAGCATTTT. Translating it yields CASSQDNRGRGQPQHF.

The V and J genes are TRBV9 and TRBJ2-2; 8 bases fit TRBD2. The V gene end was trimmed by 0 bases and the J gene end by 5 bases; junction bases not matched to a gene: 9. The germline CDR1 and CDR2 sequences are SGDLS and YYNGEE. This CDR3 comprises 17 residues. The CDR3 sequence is CASSVATSEVWTGELFF. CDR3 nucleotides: TGTGCCAGCAGCGTAGCGACTAGCGAGGTTTGGACCGGGGAGCTGTTTTTT.

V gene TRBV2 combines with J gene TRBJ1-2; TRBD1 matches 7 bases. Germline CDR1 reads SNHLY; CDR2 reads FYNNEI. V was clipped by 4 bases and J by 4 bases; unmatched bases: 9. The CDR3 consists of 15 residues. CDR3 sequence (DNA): TGTGCCAGCAGTGCCATTGGGACAGCAGGCTATGGCTACACCTTC. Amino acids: CASSAIGTAGYGYTF.

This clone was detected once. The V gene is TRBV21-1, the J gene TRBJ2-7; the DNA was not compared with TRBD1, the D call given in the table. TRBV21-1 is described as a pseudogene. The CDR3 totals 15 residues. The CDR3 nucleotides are TGTGCCACCATCGGATACAGGCGCCTACTTTACGAGCAGTACTTC. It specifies CATIGYRRLLYEQYF.

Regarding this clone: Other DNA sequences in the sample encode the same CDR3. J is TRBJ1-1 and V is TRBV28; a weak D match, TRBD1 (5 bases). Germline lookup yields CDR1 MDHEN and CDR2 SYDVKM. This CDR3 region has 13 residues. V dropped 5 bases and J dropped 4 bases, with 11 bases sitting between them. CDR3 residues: CASSPQGGTEAFF. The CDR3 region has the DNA TGTGCCAGCAGTCCCCAGGGCGGCACTGAAGCTTTCTTT.

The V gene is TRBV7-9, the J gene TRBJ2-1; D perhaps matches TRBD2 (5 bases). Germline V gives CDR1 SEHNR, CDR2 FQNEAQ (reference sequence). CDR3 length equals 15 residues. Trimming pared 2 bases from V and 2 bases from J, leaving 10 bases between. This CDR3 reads CASSLPWGAYNEQFF. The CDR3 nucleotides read TGTGCCAGCAGCTTACCCTGGGGAGCCTACAATGAGCAGTTCTTC.

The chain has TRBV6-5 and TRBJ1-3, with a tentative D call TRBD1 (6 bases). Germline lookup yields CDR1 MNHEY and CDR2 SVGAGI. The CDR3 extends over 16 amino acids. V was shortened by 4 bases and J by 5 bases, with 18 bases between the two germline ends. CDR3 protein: CASSSASTGLRNTIYF. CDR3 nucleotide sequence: TGTGCCAGCAGTTCGGCCTCGACAGGCCTGAGAAACACCATATATTTT.